One sample yielded the 26 T cell receptor beta chains listed below, sequenced in a study of control samples from healthy donors and cancer patients. Profiling relied on immunoSEQ multiplex PCR, and the TCRdb table lists in-frame clones only, not all of them. The data show approximately 110,000 clones, around 89% seen once. Source material: blood. These receptors were taken from a woman in her forties or fifties in good health.

The CDR3 DNA reads as TGTGCCAGTAGTATGGGGGGAGGCTACGAGCAGTACGTC. Translated: CASSMGGGYEQYV. The chain employs TRBV19 and TRBJ2-7; weak D call: TRBD2 (6 bases). Germline V CDR1 and CDR2: LNHDA, SQIVND (reference sequence). V was cut by 3 bases and J by 3 bases, with 9 bases left in between. There are 13 residues in the CDR3.

There are a few counts of this clone. This chain uses TRBV7-9 with TRBJ2-7; D possibly corresponds to TRBD2 (6 bases). V gave up 8 bases and J gave up 6 bases, with 23 bases separating them. CDR1 and CDR2 (germline): SEHNR, FQNEAQ (reference sequence). The CDR3 has 15 amino acids. The chain's CDR3 is CASSLETGGAAEQYV. As DNA, the CDR3 is TGTGCCAGCTCCTTAGAGACGGGCGGGGCCGCCGAGCAGTACGTC.

V and J are TRBV5-6 and TRBJ1-5; perhaps TRBD1 as D (5 bases). Looked up from germline, CDR1 is SGHDT and CDR2 is YYEEEE. The CDR3 loop spans 12 amino acids. V was clipped by 0 bases and J by 7 bases, with 5 bases between them. CDR3 residues: CASSLGDQPQHF. DNA of the CDR3: TGTGCCAGCAGCTTGGGGGACCAGCCCCAGCATTTT.

V is TRBV19 and J is TRBJ2-3; tentative D call: TRBD1 (8 bases). The V end lost 9 bases, the J end lost 2 bases, and 15 bases lay between the germline ends. This CDR3 is built from 14 residues. Germline CDR1 LNHDA, CDR2 SQIVND (reference sequence). In DNA, the CDR3 is TGTGCCAGCACACAGGGGGGGGACACAGATACGCAGTATTTT. Its translation: CASTQGGDTDTQYF.

This rearrangement joins TRBV7-8 to TRBJ1-6, with D tentatively TRBD1 (5 bases). CDR1 is SGHVS and CDR2 is FQNEAQ in the germline V gene. Trimming pared 3 bases from V and 11 bases from J, leaving 8 bases between. The CDR3 runs to 12 residues. CDR3 in amino acids: CASSLSGTPLHF. CDR3 in DNA: TGTGCCAGCAGCTTGTCAGGGACACCCCTCCACTTT.

The chain uses TRBV6-5 and TRBJ1-2, with D hard to call. The V gene lost 2 bases and the J gene lost 7 bases, with 11 bases spanning the gap. The germline CDR1 and CDR2 sequences are MNHEY and SVGAGI. The CDR3 is 13 residues long. CDR3 in amino acids: CASSYHTDGGYTF. For the CDR3, the DNA is TGTGCCAGCAGTTACCATACAGACGGTGGCTACACCTTC.

The rearrangement joins TRBV2 to TRBJ1-1, with a weak D call TRBD1 (5 bases). In germline, CDR1 is SNHLY, CDR2 FYNNEI. This CDR3 has 11 amino acids. Trimming pared 4 bases from V and 6 bases from J, leaving 6 bases between. The CDR3 DNA follows: TGTGCCAGCAGTGGACAGTCTGAAGCTTTCTTT. This gives the protein CASSGQSEAFF.

The gene calls are TRBV5-1 and TRBJ2-5; either TRBD1 or TRBD2 may fit D (5 bases each). Germline CDR1 and CDR2: SGHRS and YFSETQ. V lost 0 bases and J lost 5, with 11 bases in between. This CDR3 spans 14 amino acids. CDR3 in DNA: TGCGCCAGCAGCTTGGGCACAGGAGGTGAGACCCAGTACTTC. The encoded protein is CASSLGTGGETQYF.

V usage is TRBV18 and J usage is TRBJ2-5; 8 bases fit TRBD1. The CDR3 is 17 residues long. The V segment lost 4 bases and the J segment 2 bases; nucleotides outside the gene matches: 12. CDR1 and CDR2 from the germline V gene are KGHSH and LQKENI. CDR3 sequence: CASSQGQPGGYQETQYF. The CDR3 DNA reads as TGTGCCAGCTCACAGGGGCAGCCAGGGGGCTATCAAGAGACCCAGTACTTC.

The CDR3 region has the DNA TGTGCCAGCAGCGTAGGAGTCAGCACAGATACGCAGTATTTT. Protein sequence: CASSVGVSTDTQYF. The rearrangement uses TRBV9 and TRBJ2-3; no clear D. V lost 0 bases to trimming and J lost 0 bases, with 5 bases between them. CDR3 length: 14 residues. The germline V gene encodes CDR1 SGDLS and CDR2 YYNGEE.

In its sample, this clone was seen a few times. The chain carries TRBV29-1 and TRBJ1-1, with D uncertain. Germline loops: CDR1 SQVTM, CDR2 ANQGSEA. The CDR3 sequence is 13 residues long. Between the trimmed V and J ends, which lost 4 bases and 0 bases, there was a span of 9 bases. CDR3 sequence: CSVVHSLNTEAFF. CDR3 DNA sequence: TGCAGCGTTGTCCACAGTTTGAACACTGAAGCTTTCTTT.

The rearrangement joins TRBV4-1 to TRBJ1-2; no reliable D call. CDR1 and CDR2 (germline): MGHRA, YSYEKL. Trimming cost V 4 bases and J 6 bases, with 15 bases left between them. The CDR3 is 14 residues long. The CDR3 sequence: CASSPPGRINGYTF. The CDR3 DNA follows: TGCGCCAGCAGCCCCCCCGGCAGGATTAATGGCTACACCTTC.

The chain has TRBV9 and TRBJ1-6; D possibly corresponds to TRBD1 (6 bases). The V gene's germline CDR1 is SGDLS and CDR2 YYNGEE. The germline V and J ends were trimmed by 2 bases and 7 bases, with 13 bases remaining between them. CDR3 length: 15 residues. The CDR3 region is CASSVAGAHNSPLHF. The CDR3 nucleotides are TGTGCCAGCAGCGTGGCAGGGGCTCACAATTCACCCCTCCACTTT.

This clone appeared a few times. This chain connects TRBV4-2 to TRBJ1-5; 7 bases align to TRBD1. This CDR3 is built from 13 residues. Germline assignment: CDR1 LGHNA and CDR2 YNFKEQ. After removal of 4 bases from V and 7 bases from J, the junction contained 4 bases not matched to a gene. The CDR3 sequence is CASSLNRGQPQHF. Here the CDR3 DNA reads TGTGCCAGCAGCCTAAACAGGGGCCAGCCCCAGCATTTT.

The chain links TRBV19 to TRBJ1-1; D uncertain. The germline V and J ends were trimmed by 3 bases and 5 bases, with 13 bases remaining between them. The CDR3 sequence is 14 residues long. Germline CDR1 and CDR2: LNHDA and SQIVND (reference sequence). DNA of the CDR3: TGTGCCAGTAGTATTCCCCGGGGTGGAACTGAAGCTTTCTTT. Translation gives CASSIPRGGTEAFF. Full variable domain (missing parts from reference TRBV19 and TRBJ1-1): DGGITQSPKYLFRKEGQNVTLSCEQNLNHDAMYWYRQDPGQGLRLIYYSQIVNDFQKGDIAEGYSVSREKKESFPLTVTSAQKNPTAFYLCASSIPRGGTEAFFGQGTRLTVV.

This chain links TRBV7-6 with TRBJ1-2; 8 positions match TRBD1. Germline CDR1 SGHVS, CDR2 FNYEAQ. J was trimmed by 8 bases and V by 1 base; bases with no gene match: 9. This CDR3 has 15 amino acids. CDR3 DNA sequence: TGTGCCAGCAGCTTAGTTGAGACAGGGGCTGGAGGCTACACCTTC. This encodes CASSLVETGAGGYTF.

With regard to this clone: The sample has other DNA sequences that encode this CDR3 too. The chain links TRBV6-6 to TRBJ2-3, with TRBD2 matching 12 bases. After removal of 4 bases from V and 7 bases from J, the junction contained 6 bases not matched to a gene. This CDR3 spans 15 amino acids. Germline CDR1 is MNHNY and CDR2 is SVGAGI (reference sequence). CDR3 in amino acids: CASSLGLAGRNTQYF. The CDR3 DNA is TGTGCCAGCAGTTTGGGACTAGCGGGTCGAAATACGCAGTATTTT.

The chain joins TRBV6-6 to TRBJ2-3, with D perhaps TRBD2 (6 bases). V was cut by 6 bases and J by 1 base, with 11 bases left in between. The CDR3 runs to 14 residues. Germline CDR1 MNHNY, CDR2 SVGAGI (reference sequence). This CDR3 reads CASSLLAGTDTQYF. The CDR3 DNA sequence: TGTGCCAGCAGCCTACTAGCAGGCACAGATACGCAGTATTTT.

This sequence joins TRBV7-9 and TRBJ2-5; the D is unclear. The V and J ends lost 2 bases and 2 bases respectively, with 6 bases between them. CDR1 is SEHNR and CDR2 is FQNEAQ in the germline V gene (reference sequence). The CDR3 consists of 13 residues. DNA for the CDR3: TGTGCCAGCAGCTTAACAGTACAAGAGACCCAGTACTTC. Amino acids: CASSLTVQETQYF.

The rearrangement uses TRBV7-2 and TRBJ1-4, with unresolved D. V gave up 5 bases and J gave up 0 bases, with 10 bases separating them. The CDR3 totals 15 residues. Germline V CDR1 and CDR2: SGHTA, FQGNSA. This CDR3 reads CASSASLATNEKLFF. The DNA for the CDR3 is TGTGCCAGCAGCGCTAGCTTGGCAACTAATGAAAAACTGTTTTTT.

V usage is TRBV19 and J usage is TRBJ1-5; D is perhaps TRBD1 (6 bases). Trimming removed 6 bases at V and 5 bases at J, with 14 bases between. Germline values: CDR1 LNHDA, CDR2 SQIVND (reference sequence). The CDR3 covers 14 residues. The CDR3 region is CASRDDRTYQPQHF. CDR3 bases: TGTGCCAGTAGGGATGACAGGACGTATCAGCCCCAGCATTTT.

The chain employs TRBV6-2 or TRBV6-3 and TRBJ2-7; D unclear. This CDR3 comprises 16 residues. CDR1 is MNHEY and CDR2 is SVGEGT in the germline V gene. Trimming left V 0 bases short and J 7 bases short, with 19 bases between. The CDR3 spells CASSYSPLPGEREQYV. The CDR3 coding sequence is TGTGCCAGCAGTTACTCGCCGCTACCGGGTGAGAGGGAGCAGTACGTC.

The chain combines TRBV6-2 or TRBV6-3 with TRBJ2-3; 7 positions agree with TRBD1. The CDR3 loop spans 16 amino acids. Losses at the gene ends were 2 bases for V and 6 bases for J; bases not matched to a gene: 11. Per germline, CDR1 MNHEY and CDR2 SVGEGT. CDR3 region: CASSYPTGAGLDTQYF. The CDR3 coding sequence is TGTGCCAGCAGTTACCCTACAGGGGCGGGTTTGGATACGCAGTATTTT.

As DNA, the CDR3 is TGTGCCAGCAGCCTGCCTTGGGGAGACAACACTGAAGCTTTCTTT. It codes for CASSLPWGDNTEAFF. The J gene is TRBJ1-1, the V gene TRBV7-9; D not resolved. Germline-derived CDR1 and CDR2 are SEHNR and FQNEAQ (reference sequence). V gave up 5 bases and J gave up 2 bases, with 15 bases separating them. CDR3 length equals 15 residues.

J is TRBJ2-5 and V is TRBV11-3, with D possibly TRBD2 on 6 matching bases. Germline V gene sequence: CDR1 SGHNT, CDR2 YENEEA. V gave up 1 base and J gave up 5 bases, with 14 bases separating them. The CDR3 loop spans 15 amino acids. Here the CDR3 reads CASSLGSGGPETQYF. The CDR3 DNA sequence: TGTGCCAGCAGCTTAGGCTCCGGAGGGCCTGAGACCCAGTACTTC.

The chain uses TRBV6-5 and TRBJ2-7; 8 bases fit TRBD1. Germline CDR1 MNHEY, CDR2 SVGAGI. The CDR3 runs to 14 residues. The J segment lost 6 bases and the V segment lost 7 bases, leaving 11 bases of the junction unmatched. The CDR3 loop is CASKSGTGRLEQYF. As DNA, the CDR3 is TGTGCCAGCAAGTCTGGGACAGGACGTCTCGAGCAGTACTTC.